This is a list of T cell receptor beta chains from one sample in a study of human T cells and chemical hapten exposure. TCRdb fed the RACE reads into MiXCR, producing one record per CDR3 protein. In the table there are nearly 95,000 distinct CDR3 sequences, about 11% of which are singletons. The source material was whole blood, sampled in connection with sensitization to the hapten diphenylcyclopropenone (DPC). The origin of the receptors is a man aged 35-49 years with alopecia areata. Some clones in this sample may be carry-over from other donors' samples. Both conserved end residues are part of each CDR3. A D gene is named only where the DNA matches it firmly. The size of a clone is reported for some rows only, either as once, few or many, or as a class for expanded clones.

cdr3_aa: CASSSPRLTVDTQYF
cdr3_nt: TGCGCCAGCAGCTCCCCCCGACTGACCGTTGATACGCAGTATTTT
clone_size: many
j_call: TRBJ2-3
v_call: TRBV5-1
d_call: NA

cdr3_aa: CASSPLPGSIDTQYF
cdr3_nt: TGTGCCAGCAGTCCACTGCCTGGGTCTATCGATACGCAGTATTTT
clone_size: NA
j_call: TRBJ2-3
v_call: TRBV6-5
d_call: NA

cdr3_aa: CASSPGGSEQFF
cdr3_nt: TGTGCCAGCAGCCCCGGGGGTTCGGAGCAGTTCTTC
clone_size: medium-sized
j_call: TRBJ2-1
v_call: TRBV12-3/TRBV12-4
d_call: NA

cdr3_aa: CASSLGRRTYEQYF
cdr3_nt: TGTGCCAGCAGCTTAGGCCGTAGGACCTACGAGCAGTACTTC
clone_size: once
j_call: TRBJ2-7
v_call: TRBV13
d_call: NA

cdr3_aa: CATLGGGSFNYEQYF
cdr3_nt: TGTGCCACCCTCGGGGGTGGATCGTTCAACTACGAGCAGTACTTC
clone_size: few
j_call: TRBJ2-7
v_call: TRBV28
d_call: NA

cdr3_aa: CASSYVGGPSTDTQYF
cdr3_nt: TGTGCCAGCAGTTACGTCGGGGGGCCTAGCACAGATACGCAGTATTTT
clone_size: few
j_call: TRBJ2-3
v_call: TRBV6-2/TRBV6-3
d_call: NA

cdr3_aa: CSSTRSNQPQHF
cdr3_nt: TGCAGTTCTACACGGAGCAATCAGCCCCAGCATTTT
clone_size: many
j_call: TRBJ1-5
v_call: TRBV20-1
d_call: NA

cdr3_aa: CAWSGGQGATNEKLFF
cdr3_nt: TGTGCCTGGAGTGGGGGACAGGGGGCAACTAATGAAAAACTGTTTTTT
clone_size: NA
j_call: TRBJ1-4
v_call: TRBV30
d_call: TRBD1

cdr3_aa: CASSYSGTGDSYEQYF
cdr3_nt: TGTGCCAGCAGTTACTCCGGGACAGGAGATTCCTACGAGCAGTACTTC
clone_size: NA
j_call: TRBJ2-7
v_call: TRBV6-2/TRBV6-3
d_call: TRBD1

cdr3_aa: CSVEQAPRETQYF
cdr3_nt: TGCAGCGTTGAACAGGCACCGAGAGAGACCCAGTACTTC
clone_size: many
j_call: TRBJ2-5
v_call: TRBV29-1
d_call: NA

cdr3_aa: CSARDPANLIDPF
cdr3_nt: TGCAGTGCTAGAGATCCGGCGAACCTTATAGACCCCTTC
clone_size: NA
j_call: TRBJ1-2
v_call: TRBV20-1
d_call: NA

cdr3_aa: CASSLGLAGASQETQYF
cdr3_nt: TGTGCCAGCAGCCTAGGACTAGCGGGAGCCTCCCAAGAGACCCAGTACTTC
clone_size: NA
j_call: TRBJ2-5
v_call: TRBV9
d_call: TRBD2

cdr3_aa: CASSLLQATDTQYF
cdr3_nt: TGTGCCAGCAGCTTATTGCAGGCCACAGATACGCAGTATTTT
clone_size: NA
j_call: TRBJ2-3
v_call: TRBV7-6
d_call: NA

cdr3_aa: CASSPQENQPQHF
cdr3_nt: TGTGCTAGCAGCCCTCAAGAGAATCAGCCCCAGCATTTT
clone_size: NA
j_call: TRBJ1-5
v_call: TRBV7-7
d_call: NA

cdr3_aa: CSVRLRGADEKLFF
cdr3_nt: TGCAGTGTCCGATTGAGGGGGGCGGATGAAAAACTGTTTTTT
clone_size: NA
j_call: TRBJ1-4
v_call: TRBV20-1
d_call: NA

cdr3_aa: CASSAGTGRFCYNEQFF
cdr3_nt: TGTGCCAGCAGTGCCGGGACAGGGAGGTTTTGCTACAATGAGCAGTTCTTC
clone_size: NA
j_call: TRBJ2-1
v_call: TRBV6-8
d_call: TRBD1

cdr3_aa: CASSLLEAFGYTF
cdr3_nt: TGTGCCAGCAGCTTATTGGAGGCGTTTGGCTACACCTTC
clone_size: NA
j_call: TRBJ1-2
v_call: TRBV7-3
d_call: NA

cdr3_aa: CASSFPPRLAGSNTGELFF
cdr3_nt: TGTGCCAGCAGCTTTCCTCCTAGACTAGCGGGATCGAACACCGGGGAGCTGTTTTTT
clone_size: few
j_call: TRBJ2-2
v_call: TRBV7-9
d_call: TRBD2

cdr3_aa: CASSYSGTALYEQYF
cdr3_nt: TGTGCCAGCAGTTACTCCGGGACGGCCCTCTACGAGCAGTACTTC
clone_size: few
j_call: TRBJ2-7
v_call: TRBV6-5
d_call: NA

cdr3_aa: CASSANDGATNEKLFF
cdr3_nt: TGTGCCAGCAGCGCTAATGACGGAGCAACTAATGAAAAACTGTTTTTT
clone_size: NA
j_call: TRBJ1-4
v_call: TRBV11-1
d_call: NA

cdr3_aa: CASSMPIGWTYEQYF
cdr3_nt: TGTGCCAGCAGCATGCCTATAGGCTGGACCTACGAGCAGTACTTC
clone_size: few
j_call: TRBJ2-7
v_call: TRBV6-2/TRBV6-3
d_call: NA

cdr3_aa: CASSQGQHSTDTQYF
cdr3_nt: TGTGCCAGCAGCCAGGGACAGCACAGCACAGATACGCAGTATTTT
clone_size: few
j_call: TRBJ2-3
v_call: TRBV5-6
d_call: TRBD1

cdr3_aa: CSASWTSGTDTQYF
cdr3_nt: TGCAGTGCTAGTTGGACTAGCGGAACAGATACGCAGTATTTT
clone_size: NA
j_call: TRBJ2-3
v_call: TRBV20-1
d_call: TRBD2

cdr3_aa: CSVRGVLNTEAFF
cdr3_nt: TGCAGTGTTAGAGGGGTTCTGAACACTGAAGCTTTCTTT
clone_size: NA
j_call: TRBJ1-1
v_call: TRBV20-1
d_call: NA

cdr3_aa: CAISPDRGHGDTEAFF
cdr3_nt: TGTGCCATCAGTCCGGACAGGGGGCATGGGGACACTGAAGCTTTCTTT
clone_size: few
j_call: TRBJ1-1
v_call: TRBV10-3
d_call: TRBD1

cdr3_aa: CASSPDRVQPQHF
cdr3_nt: TGTGCCAGCAGTCCGGACAGGGTCCAGCCCCAGCATTTT
clone_size: NA
j_call: TRBJ1-5
v_call: TRBV6-5
d_call: TRBD1

cdr3_aa: CAWSLDNEQFF
cdr3_nt: TGTGCCTGGAGTCTGGACAATGAGCAGTTCTTC
clone_size: few
j_call: TRBJ2-1
v_call: TRBV30
d_call: NA

cdr3_aa: CASSQFQLGDTQYF
cdr3_nt: TGTGCCAGCAGCCAATTCCAACTTGGGGATACGCAGTATTTT
clone_size: few
j_call: TRBJ2-3
v_call: TRBV14
d_call: NA

cdr3_aa: CASSLVQASYGYTF
cdr3_nt: TGTGCCAGCAGCTTAGTACAGGCAAGCTATGGCTACACCTTC
clone_size: NA
j_call: TRBJ1-2
v_call: TRBV7-9
d_call: NA

cdr3_aa: CASSLGQGLNTEAFF
cdr3_nt: TGCGCCAGCAGCTTGGGACAGGGGTTGAACACTGAAGCTTTCTTT
clone_size: many
j_call: TRBJ1-1
v_call: TRBV5-1
d_call: TRBD1

cdr3_aa: CATSDPPAGGTDTQYF
cdr3_nt: TGTGCCACCAGTGACCCCCCGGCGGGAGGGACAGATACGCAGTATTTT
clone_size: NA
j_call: TRBJ2-3
v_call: TRBV24-1
d_call: TRBD2

cdr3_aa: CASSEGPQGAKNIQYF
cdr3_nt: TGTGCCAGCAGCGAGGGACCCCAAGGAGCCAAAAACATTCAGTACTTC
clone_size: few
j_call: TRBJ2-4
v_call: TRBV13
d_call: NA

cdr3_aa: CASSLWSGGSGTEAFF
cdr3_nt: TGTGCCAGCAGCTTATGGTCAGGGGGCTCGGGAACTGAAGCTTTCTTT
clone_size: many
j_call: TRBJ1-1
v_call: TRBV7-2
d_call: TRBD1

cdr3_aa: CATSDRDPSNYQETQYF
cdr3_nt: TGTGCCACCAGTGACCGCGATCCGTCCAACTACCAAGAGACCCAGTACTTC
clone_size: few
j_call: TRBJ2-5
v_call: TRBV24-1
d_call: NA

cdr3_aa: CASSSPRVGRAHNEQFF
cdr3_nt: TGTGCCAGTAGTAGCCCCCGGGTCGGGAGGGCCCACAATGAGCAGTTCTTC
clone_size: few
j_call: TRBJ2-1
v_call: TRBV19
d_call: TRBD2

cdr3_aa: CASSADRAFNEKLFF
cdr3_nt: TGTGCCAGCAGTGCCGACAGGGCCTTTAATGAAAAACTGTTTTTT
clone_size: NA
j_call: TRBJ1-4
v_call: TRBV27
d_call: TRBD1

cdr3_aa: CASSLWTESYEQYF
cdr3_nt: TGTGCCAGCAGCTTATGGACAGAATCCTACGAGCAGTACTTC
clone_size: NA
j_call: TRBJ2-7
v_call: TRBV7-9
d_call: NA

cdr3_aa: CASSVAGFTYNEQFF
cdr3_nt: TGTGCCAGCAGTGTAGCGGGTTTTACCTACAATGAGCAGTTCTTC
clone_size: NA
j_call: TRBJ2-1
v_call: TRBV14
d_call: TRBD2

cdr3_aa: CASSHDEGGEQFF
cdr3_nt: TGTGCCAGCAGCCACGACGAAGGGGGTGAGCAGTTCTTC
clone_size: few
j_call: TRBJ2-1
v_call: TRBV14
d_call: NA

cdr3_aa: CASTSTVPRFGEQYF
cdr3_nt: TGTGCCAGCACCTCAACAGTGCCCCGGTTCGGCGAGCAGTACTTC
clone_size: NA
j_call: TRBJ2-7
v_call: TRBV28
d_call: NA

cdr3_aa: CSVRDGDSPLHF
cdr3_nt: TGCAGCGTCAGGGACGGCGATTCACCCCTCCACTTT
clone_size: few
j_call: TRBJ1-6
v_call: TRBV29-1
d_call: NA

cdr3_aa: CASSDLTDLIYNEQFF
cdr3_nt: TGTGCCAGCAGTGATCTCACCGATTTAATCTACAATGAGCAGTTCTTC
clone_size: NA
j_call: TRBJ2-1
v_call: TRBV6-2/TRBV6-3
d_call: NA

cdr3_aa: CSVGGQDRAEAFF
cdr3_nt: TGCAGCGTCGGTGGCCAGGACAGGGCTGAAGCTTTCTTT
clone_size: NA
j_call: TRBJ1-1
v_call: TRBV29-1
d_call: TRBD1

cdr3_aa: CASSLVGTADEQFF
cdr3_nt: TGTGCCAGCAGCTTAGTGGGTACCGCGGATGAGCAGTTCTTC
clone_size: few
j_call: TRBJ2-1
v_call: TRBV7-2
d_call: NA

cdr3_aa: CASSQAPGADTEAFF
cdr3_nt: TGCGCCAGCAGCCAAGCCCCGGGGGCAGATACTGAAGCTTTCTTT
clone_size: many
j_call: TRBJ1-1
v_call: TRBV4-3
d_call: NA

cdr3_aa: CASSASSPGEQYF
cdr3_nt: TGTGCCAGCAGCGCTTCTTCGCCCGGGGAGCAGTACTTC
clone_size: NA
j_call: TRBJ2-7
v_call: TRBV7-9
d_call: NA

cdr3_aa: CASSQPGWNEQFF
cdr3_nt: TGTGCCAGCAGCCAGCCGGGGTGGAATGAGCAGTTCTTC
clone_size: NA
j_call: TRBJ2-1
v_call: TRBV6-2/TRBV6-3
d_call: NA

cdr3_aa: CASSRTRQDSPLHF
cdr3_nt: TGTGCCAGCAGTCGGACAAGACAAGACTCACCCCTCCACTTT
clone_size: few
j_call: TRBJ1-6
v_call: TRBV6-2/TRBV6-3
d_call: NA

cdr3_aa: CSARQGMNEKLFF
cdr3_nt: TGCAGTGCCAGACAGGGAATGAATGAAAAACTGTTTTTT
clone_size: few
j_call: TRBJ1-4
v_call: TRBV20-1
d_call: TRBD1

cdr3_aa: CASSHPRQGSDTQYF
cdr3_nt: TGTGCCAGCAGCCATCCGCGACAGGGCTCAGATACGCAGTATTTT
clone_size: few
j_call: TRBJ2-3
v_call: TRBV14
d_call: TRBD1

cdr3_aa: CASRVGTMNTEAFF
cdr3_nt: TGTGCCAGCAGGGTTGGGACCATGAACACTGAAGCTTTCTTT
clone_size: NA
j_call: TRBJ1-1
v_call: TRBV7-8
d_call: NA

cdr3_aa: CASSQDGGTKNTEAFF
cdr3_nt: TGTGCCAGCAGCCAAGATGGAGGGACAAAGAACACTGAAGCTTTCTTT
clone_size: NA
j_call: TRBJ1-1
v_call: TRBV3-1
d_call: NA

cdr3_aa: CASSSGQAYNEQFF
cdr3_nt: TGTGCCAGCAGCTCCGGACAGGCCTACAATGAGCAGTTCTTC
clone_size: few
j_call: TRBJ2-1
v_call: TRBV7-8
d_call: TRBD1